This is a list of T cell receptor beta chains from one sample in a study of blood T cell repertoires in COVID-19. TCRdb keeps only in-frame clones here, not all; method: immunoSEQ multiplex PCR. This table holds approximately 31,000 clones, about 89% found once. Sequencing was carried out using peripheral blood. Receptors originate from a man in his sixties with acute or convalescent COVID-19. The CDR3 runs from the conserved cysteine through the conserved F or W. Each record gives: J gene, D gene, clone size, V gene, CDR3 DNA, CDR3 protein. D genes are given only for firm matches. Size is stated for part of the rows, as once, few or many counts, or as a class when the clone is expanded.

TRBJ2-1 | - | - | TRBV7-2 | TGTGCCAGCAGCTTAAATGCGCTAGCGCACTACAATGAGCAGTTCTTC | CASSLNALAHYNEQFF
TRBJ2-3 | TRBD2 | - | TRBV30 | TGTGCCTGGAAACTTAGCGGGCGCACAGATACGCAGTATTTT | CAWKLSGRTDTQYF
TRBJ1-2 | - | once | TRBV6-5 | TGTGCCAGCACAACAGGGAACAACTTAAACTATGGCTACACCTTC | CASTTGNNLNYGYTF
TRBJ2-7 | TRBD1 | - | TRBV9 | TGTGCCAGCAGCGTAGGACAGGGTAGAAACGAGCAGTACTTC | CASSVGQGRNEQYF
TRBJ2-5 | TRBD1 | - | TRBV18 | TGTGCCAGCTCACCAGGCGTGGGACAGGGAGAGACCCAGTACTTC | CASSPGVGQGETQYF
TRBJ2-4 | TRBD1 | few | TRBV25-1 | TGTGCCAGCACCCGAGGGGGCGACAGACTAGCCAAAAACATTCAGTACTTC | CASTRGGDRLAKNIQYF
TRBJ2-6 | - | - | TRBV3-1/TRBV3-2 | TGTGCCAGCAGCCCCCAAACAGGGTTTGGGGCCAACGTCCTGACTTTC | CASSPQTGFGANVLTF
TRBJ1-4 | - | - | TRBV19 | TGTGCCAGTAGTATCGCGCATTCATCGGGTGAAAAACTGTTTTTT | CASSIAHSSGEKLFF
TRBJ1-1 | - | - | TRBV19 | TGTGCCAGTAGTATAGGGGGGACACTCGGTACTGAAGCTTTCTTT | CASSIGGTLGTEAFF
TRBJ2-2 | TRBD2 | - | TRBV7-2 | TGTGCCAGCAAATCCGGACTAGCCCGAGGAACCGGGGAGCTGTTTTTT | CASKSGLARGTGELFF
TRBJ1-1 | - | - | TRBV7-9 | TGTGCCAGCAGCTTAGATTTGGGGAGAGGCACTGAAGCTTTCTTT | CASSLDLGRGTEAFF
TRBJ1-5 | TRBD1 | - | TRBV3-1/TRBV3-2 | TGTGCCAGCAGTGACAGGGTTGATCAGCCCCAGCATTTT | CASSDRVDQPQHF
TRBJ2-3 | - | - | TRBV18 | TGTGCCAGCTCCCCCGCGGATACGCAGTATTTT | CASSPADTQYF
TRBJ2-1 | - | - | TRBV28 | TGTGCCAGCAGGGGCAGCCCGGGACAAAGCTCCTACAATGAGCAGTTCTTC | CASRGSPGQSSYNEQFF
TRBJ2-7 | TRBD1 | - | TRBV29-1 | TGCAGCGTTGAAAAAGGGACAGGGAACTACGAGCAGTACTTC | CSVEKGTGNYEQYF